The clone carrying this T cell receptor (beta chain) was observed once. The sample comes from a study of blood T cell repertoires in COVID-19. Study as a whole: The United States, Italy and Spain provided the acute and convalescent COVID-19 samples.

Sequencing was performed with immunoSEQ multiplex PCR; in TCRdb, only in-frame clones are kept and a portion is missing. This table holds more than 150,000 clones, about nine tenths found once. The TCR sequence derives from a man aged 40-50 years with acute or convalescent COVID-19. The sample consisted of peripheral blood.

The chain's CDR3 is CASSLLSTGGLTDTQYF. In DNA form, the CDR3 reads TGTGCCAGCAGCTTATTGTCGACGGGGGGCCTCACAGATACGCAGTATTTT. The rearrangement uses TRBV7-2 and TRBJ2-3; TRBD2 is a possible D gene (7 bases). CDR1 and CDR2 (germline): SGHTA, FQGNSA. V was shortened by 2 bases and J by 2 bases, with 17 bases between the two germline ends. The CDR3 is 17 residues long.